This T cell receptor beta chain appears in the sequencing data of a study of cytomegalovirus exposure and HLA in healthy donors. The study's findings and limits: In a later analysis, compared with equally common non-associated chains, HLA-associated beta chains were more expanded. Several of the most significant clusters were apparently associated with common viral pathogens in a later analysis.

This CDR3 is built from 15 residues. The junction had 7 bases not matched to a gene; V was cut back by 4 bases and J by 0 bases. Germline V gene data show CDR1 as SQVTM and CDR2 as ANQGSEA. Points on this clone: The target antigen is unknown.

Vbeta (60) and Jbeta (13) primers were used in the PCR. TCRdb keeps only in-frame clones here, not all; method: immunoSEQ multiplex PCR. The repertoire has some 96,000 clones, approximately 80% of them found once; the top ten carry about 8.3%. This sequence originates from a female donor in good health and CMV-seronegative. The V and J genes are TRBV29-1 and TRBJ2-3, with TRBD2 matching over 7 bases. Sequenced sample: PBMCs. The CDR3 loop is CSVVLGEGSTDTQYF. Written as DNA, the CDR3 is TGCAGCGTTGTATTGGGGGAGGGTAGCACAGATACGCAGTATTTT.